Included here is one TCR beta chain sequence, with context. The antigen is undetermined. This specimen comes from a study of T cells in localized non-small cell lung cancer. Germline CDR1 SGHKS, CDR2 YYEKEE (reference sequence). The CDR3 loop spans 15 amino acids. Trimming cost V 0 bases and J 1 base, with 10 bases left between them. Study-level results: The appearance of a median roughly 56 of the top 100 tumor clones was seen in adjacent lung.

Sequencing used immunoSEQ multiplex PCR; TCRdb keeps in-frame clones, though not all of them. The repertoire holds just over 20,000 clones, about four fifths seen once, with 2% to 2.5% in the top ten. The source is a man aged 40 to 69 with stage I lung adenocarcinoma. The sequences come from peripheral blood, collected before any cancer treatment. The rearrangement links TRBV5-5 to TRBJ2-5; D gene uncertain. Here the CDR3 reads CASSLDGRAQETQYF. The CDR3 DNA sequence: TGTGCCAGCAGCTTGGACGGAAGGGCCCAAGAGACCCAGTACTTC.